This T cell receptor (beta chain) was found in a study of cytomegalovirus exposure and HLA in healthy donors. PCR employed 60 Vbeta and 13 Jbeta primers. Method: immunoSEQ multiplex PCR; TCRdb's copy keeps in-frame clones and lacks some. Among approximately 150,000 clones, approximately 71% were seen once, and the ten largest hold approximately 11%. The CDR3 totals 13 residues. The J gene is TRBJ2-5, the V gene TRBV12-1; TRBD1 was called by the table and not checked on the DNA. TRBV12-1 is designated a pseudogene. The sequenced material came from PBMCs. This TCR was sampled from a man between 18 and 35 years old in good health and CMV-seropositive. The CDR3 DNA is TGTGCCAGCAGCTTTAGGGGCGAAGAGACCCAGTACTTC. Translating it yields CASSFRGEETQYF.